This is a list of T cell receptor beta chains from one sample in a study of T cell responses to AZD1222 COVID-19 vaccine. Some clones are missing from TCRdb's copy, which holds only in-frame ones; the method was immunoSEQ multiplex PCR. The sample has 130,000 to 150,000 clones, around 91% seen once. The sample consisted of peripheral blood, taken on day 0 of AZD1222 vaccination. The receptors were sampled from an adult in good health. CDR3s include the opening cysteine and the closing phenylalanine or tryptophan. Fields, in order: CDR3 length, J gene, V gene, clone size, D gene, CDR3 protein, CDR3 DNA. D genes are given only for firm matches. Only some rows state a clone size, as once, few, many or a class for expanded clones.

16,TRBJ1-4,TRBV2,-,-,CASRAAGATGDEKLFF,TGTGCCAGCAGAGCGGCCGGGGCGACCGGGGATGAAAAACTGTTTTTT
17,TRBJ2-7,TRBV3-1/TRBV3-2,-,TRBD1,CASSQETGTGESYEQYF,TGTGCCAGCAGCCAAGAGACCGGGACAGGTGAATCCTACGAGCAGTACTTC
13,TRBJ1-6,TRBV3-1/TRBV3-2,-,-,CASSQALGSPLHF,TGTGCCAGCAGCCAAGCCTTAGGATCACCCCTCCACTTT
13,TRBJ2-7,TRBV6-2/TRBV6-3,-,-,CASSYGWGGEQYF,TGTGCCAGCAGTTACGGGTGGGGAGGCGAGCAGTACTTC
13,TRBJ1-2,TRBV7-9,-,-,CASTRGTNYGYTF,TGTGCCAGCACCCGGGGGACTAACTATGGCTACACCTTC
13,TRBJ1-2,TRBV6-5,-,-,CASRSGRPYGYTF,TGTGCCAGCAGGAGCGGGCGGCCTTATGGCTACACCTTC
18,TRBJ2-6,TRBV18,-,TRBD1,CASSPWRGGVSGANVLTF,TGTGCCAGCTCACCCTGGAGAGGGGGCGTTAGTGGGGCCAACGTCCTGACTTTC
15,TRBJ2-3,TRBV27,-,TRBD2,CASKLRDYNTDTQYF,TGTGCCAGCAAACTCCGGGACTACAACACAGATACGCAGTATTTT
13,TRBJ2-1,TRBV15,-,-,CATSRDTGNEQFF,TGTGCCACCAGCAGAGATACCGGGAATGAGCAGTTCTTC
15,TRBJ2-7,TRBV5-1,once,TRBD2,CASSPSMTSSYEQYF,TGCGCCAGCAGCCCCTCAATGACTAGCAGCTACGAGCAGTACTTC
15,TRBJ1-4,TRBV6-5,-,-,CASSYAAGLYEKLFF,TGTGCCAGCAGTTATGCTGCAGGATTATATGAAAAACTGTTTTTT
13,TRBJ2-2,TRBV2,once,TRBD1,CASRATGPGELFF,TGTGCCAGCAGAGCGACAGGGCCCGGGGAGCTGTTTTTT
12,TRBJ1-3,TRBV6-5,-,-,CASRGSGNTIYF,TGTGCCAGCCGAGGTTCTGGAAACACCATATATTTT
15,TRBJ2-5,TRBV7-2,-,-,CASSRIGGAGETQYF,TGTGCCAGCAGCCGTATAGGGGGGGCGGGGGAGACCCAGTACTTC